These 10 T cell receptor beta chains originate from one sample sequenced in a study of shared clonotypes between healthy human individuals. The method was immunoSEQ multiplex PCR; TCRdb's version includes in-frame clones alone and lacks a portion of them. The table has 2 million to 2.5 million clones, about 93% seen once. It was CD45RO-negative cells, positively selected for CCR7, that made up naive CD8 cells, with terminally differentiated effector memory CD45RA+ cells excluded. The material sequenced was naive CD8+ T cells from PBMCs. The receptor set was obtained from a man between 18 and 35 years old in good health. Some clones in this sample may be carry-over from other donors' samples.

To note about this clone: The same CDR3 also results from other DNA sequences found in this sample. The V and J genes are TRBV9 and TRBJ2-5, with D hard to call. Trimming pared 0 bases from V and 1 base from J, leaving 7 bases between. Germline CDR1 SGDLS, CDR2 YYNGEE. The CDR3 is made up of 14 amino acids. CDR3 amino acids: CASSVVGSQETQYF. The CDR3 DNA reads TGTGCCAGCAGCGTAGTCGGCAGCCAAGAGACCCAGTACTTC.

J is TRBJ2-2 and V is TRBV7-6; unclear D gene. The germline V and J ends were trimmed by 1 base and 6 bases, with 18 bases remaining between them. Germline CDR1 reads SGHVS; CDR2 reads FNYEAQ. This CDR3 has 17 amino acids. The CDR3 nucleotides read TGTGCCAGCAGCTTAGGTTTGGGCAGGCCGGACGCCGGGGAGCTGTTTTTT. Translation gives CASSLGLGRPDAGELFF.

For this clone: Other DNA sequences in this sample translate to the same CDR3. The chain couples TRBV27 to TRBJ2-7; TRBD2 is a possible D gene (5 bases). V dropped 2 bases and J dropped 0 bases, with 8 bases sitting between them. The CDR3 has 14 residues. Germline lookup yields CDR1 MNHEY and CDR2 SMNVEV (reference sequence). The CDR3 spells CASSLRGNSYEQYF. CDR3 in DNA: TGTGCCAGCAGTTTAAGAGGGAACTCCTACGAGCAGTACTTC.

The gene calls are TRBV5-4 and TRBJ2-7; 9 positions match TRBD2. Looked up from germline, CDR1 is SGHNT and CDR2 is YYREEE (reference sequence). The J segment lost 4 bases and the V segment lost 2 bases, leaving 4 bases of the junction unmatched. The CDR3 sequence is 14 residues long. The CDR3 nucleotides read TGTGCCAGCAGCTTAGGCAGCGGGGGGTACGAGCAGTACTTC. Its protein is CASSLGSGGYEQYF.

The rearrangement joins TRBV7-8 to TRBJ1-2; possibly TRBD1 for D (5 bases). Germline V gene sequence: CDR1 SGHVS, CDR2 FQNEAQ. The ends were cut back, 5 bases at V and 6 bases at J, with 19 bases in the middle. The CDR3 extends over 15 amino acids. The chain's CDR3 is CASSLLRGTGHGYTF. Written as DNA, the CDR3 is TGTGCCAGCAGCCTCCTGAGGGGCACGGGTCATGGCTACACCTTC. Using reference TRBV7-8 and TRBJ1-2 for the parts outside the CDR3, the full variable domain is GAGVSQSPRYKVAKRGQDVALRCDPISGHVSLFWYQQALGQGPEFLTYFQNEAQLDKSGLPSDRFFAERPEGSVSTLKIQRTQQEDSAVYLCASSLLRGTGHGYTFGSGTRLTVV.

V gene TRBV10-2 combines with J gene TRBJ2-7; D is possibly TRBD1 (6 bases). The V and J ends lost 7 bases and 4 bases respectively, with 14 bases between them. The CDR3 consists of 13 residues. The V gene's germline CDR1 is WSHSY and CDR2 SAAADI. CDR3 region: CASNTGHTYEQYF. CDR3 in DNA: TGCGCCAGCAATACGGGACATACTTACGAGCAGTACTTC.

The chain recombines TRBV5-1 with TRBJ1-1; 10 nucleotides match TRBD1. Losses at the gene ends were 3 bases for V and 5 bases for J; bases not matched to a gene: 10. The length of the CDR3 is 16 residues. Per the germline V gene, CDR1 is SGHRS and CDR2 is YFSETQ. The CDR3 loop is CASSWQKGTGDTEAFF. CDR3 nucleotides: TGCGCCAGCAGCTGGCAGAAAGGGACAGGGGATACTGAAGCTTTCTTT.

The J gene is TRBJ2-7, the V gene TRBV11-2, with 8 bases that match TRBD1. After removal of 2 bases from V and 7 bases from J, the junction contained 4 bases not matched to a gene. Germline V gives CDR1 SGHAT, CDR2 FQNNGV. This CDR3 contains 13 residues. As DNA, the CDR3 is TGTGCCAGCAGCTTACGGACAGGGCCGGAGCAGTACTTC. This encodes CASSLRTGPEQYF.

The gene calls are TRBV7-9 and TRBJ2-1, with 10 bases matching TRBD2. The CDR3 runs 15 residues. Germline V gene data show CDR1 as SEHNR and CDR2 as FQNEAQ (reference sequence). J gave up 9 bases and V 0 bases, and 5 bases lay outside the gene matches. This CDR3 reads CASSLALSGRTEQFF. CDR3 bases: TGTGCCAGCAGCTTAGCGCTTAGCGGGAGGACTGAGCAGTTCTTC.

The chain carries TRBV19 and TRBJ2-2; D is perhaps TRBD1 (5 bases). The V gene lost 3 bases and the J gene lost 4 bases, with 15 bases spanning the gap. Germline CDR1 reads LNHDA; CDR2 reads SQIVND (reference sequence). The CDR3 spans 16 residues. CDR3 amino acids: CASSIPQGRSTGELFF. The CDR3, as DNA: TGTGCCAGTAGTATTCCTCAGGGAAGAAGCACCGGGGAGCTGTTTTTT. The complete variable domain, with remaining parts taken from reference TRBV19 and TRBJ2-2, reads DGGITQSPKYLFRKEGQNVTLSCEQNLNHDAMYWYRQDPGQGLRLIYYSQIVNDFQKGDIAEGYSVSREKKESFPLTVTSAQKNPTAFYLCASSIPQGRSTGELFFGEGSRLTVL.